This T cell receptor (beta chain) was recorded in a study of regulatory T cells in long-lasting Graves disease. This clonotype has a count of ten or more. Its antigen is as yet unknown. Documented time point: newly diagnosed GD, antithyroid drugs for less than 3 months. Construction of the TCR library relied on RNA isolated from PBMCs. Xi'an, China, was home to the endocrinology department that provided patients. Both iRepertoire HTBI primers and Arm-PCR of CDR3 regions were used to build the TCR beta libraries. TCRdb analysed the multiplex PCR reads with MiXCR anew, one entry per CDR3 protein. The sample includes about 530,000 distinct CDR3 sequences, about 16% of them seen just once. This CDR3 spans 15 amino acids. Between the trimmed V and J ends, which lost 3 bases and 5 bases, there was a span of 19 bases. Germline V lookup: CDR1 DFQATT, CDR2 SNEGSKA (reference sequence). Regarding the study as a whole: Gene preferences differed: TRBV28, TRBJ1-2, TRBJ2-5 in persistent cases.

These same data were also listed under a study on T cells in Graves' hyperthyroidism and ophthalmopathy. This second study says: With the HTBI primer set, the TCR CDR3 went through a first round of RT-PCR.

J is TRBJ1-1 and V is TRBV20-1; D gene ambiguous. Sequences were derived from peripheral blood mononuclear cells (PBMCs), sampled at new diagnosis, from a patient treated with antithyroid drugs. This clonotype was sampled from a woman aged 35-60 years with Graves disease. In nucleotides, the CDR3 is TGCAGTGCTAGGGCCACATTACCGAAGGGTACTGAAGCTTTCTTT. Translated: CSARATLPKGTEAFF.